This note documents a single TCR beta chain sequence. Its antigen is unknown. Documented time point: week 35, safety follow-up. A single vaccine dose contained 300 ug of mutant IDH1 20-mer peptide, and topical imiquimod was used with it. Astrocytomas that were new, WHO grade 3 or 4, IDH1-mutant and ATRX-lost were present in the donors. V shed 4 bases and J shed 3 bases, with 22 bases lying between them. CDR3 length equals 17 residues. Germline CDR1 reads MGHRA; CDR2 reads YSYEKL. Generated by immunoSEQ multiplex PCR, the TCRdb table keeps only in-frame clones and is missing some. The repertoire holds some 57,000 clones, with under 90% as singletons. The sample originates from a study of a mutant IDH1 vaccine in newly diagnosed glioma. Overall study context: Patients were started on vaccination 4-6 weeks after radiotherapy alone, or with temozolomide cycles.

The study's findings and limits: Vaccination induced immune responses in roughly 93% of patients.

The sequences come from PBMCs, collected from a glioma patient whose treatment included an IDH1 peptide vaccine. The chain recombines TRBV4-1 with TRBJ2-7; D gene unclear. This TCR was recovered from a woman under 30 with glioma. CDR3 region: CASSLATGAQYSYEQYF. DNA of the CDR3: TGCGCCAGCAGCCTGGCCACGGGCGCCCAGTATAGCTACGAGCAGTACTTC.